Given below is one T cell receptor beta chain in context. Original handling: ImmunoSEQ only sent back junction sequences with no quality scores, so filtering was done differently. Libraries were prepared by immunoSEQ multiplex PCR; TCRdb keeps only in-frame clonotypes and omits some of them. The V and J calls and clone size come from that table; D and trimming were worked out from the DNA. This sample has about 2.3 million clones; under 95% occur once, and the top ten carry 0.37%. The data were obtained in a study of shared clonotypes between healthy human individuals. The donors, healthy adults who were HIV-negative, had experienced no recent acute infections or vaccinations. Caucasian adults residing in Nashville, Tennessee made up all the donors. Germline loops: CDR1 LNHNV, CDR2 YYDKDF (reference sequence). The CDR3 consists of 13 residues. V lost 5 bases, J lost 4 bases, and 10 bases lay in between.

This TCR came from a man aged 18-30 years in good health. Some clones in this sample may be carry-over from other donors' samples. Sequenced input: naive CD4+ T cells from PBMCs. Indicated subset: CD45RA+ positively selected. The chain employs TRBV15 and TRBJ2-3; D is uncertain. The CDR3 DNA follows: TGTGCCACCAGCGGGGAACTTCCAGATACGCAGTATTTT. It specifies CATSGELPDTQYF.